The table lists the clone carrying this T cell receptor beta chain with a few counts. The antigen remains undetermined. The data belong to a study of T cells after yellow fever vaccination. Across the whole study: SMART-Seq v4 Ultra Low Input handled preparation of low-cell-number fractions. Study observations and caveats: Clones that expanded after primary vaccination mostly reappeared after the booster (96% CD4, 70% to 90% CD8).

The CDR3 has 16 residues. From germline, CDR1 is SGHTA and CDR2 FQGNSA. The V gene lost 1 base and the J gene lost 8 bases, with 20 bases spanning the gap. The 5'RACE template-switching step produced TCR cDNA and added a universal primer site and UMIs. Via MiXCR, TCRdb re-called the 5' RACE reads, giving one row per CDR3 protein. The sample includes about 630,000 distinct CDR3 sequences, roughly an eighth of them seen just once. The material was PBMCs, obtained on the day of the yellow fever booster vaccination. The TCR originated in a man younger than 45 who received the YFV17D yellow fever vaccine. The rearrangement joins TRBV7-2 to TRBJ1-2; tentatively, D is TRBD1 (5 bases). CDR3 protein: CASSLGRDGGSWGYTF. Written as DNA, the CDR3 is TGTGCCAGCAGCTTAGGTCGGGACGGGGGGTCATGGGGCTACACCTTC. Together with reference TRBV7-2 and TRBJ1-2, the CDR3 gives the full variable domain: GAGVSQSPSNKVTEKGKDVELRCDPISGHTALYWYRQSLGQGLEFLIYFQGNSAPDKSGLPSDRFSAERTGGSVSTLTIQRTQQEDSAVYLCASSLGRDGGSWGYTFGSGTRLTVV.